This TCR beta chain was obtained from a study of OX40 agonist ivuxolimab in advanced cancers. Across the whole study: Dose-escalation cases comprised hepatocellular carcinoma, melanoma, renal cell or head and neck cancer. General study findings and limits: Individuals who were partial responders at 0.1-3.0 mg/kg had clonal expansion that ranked among the lowest.

A note on this clone: The antigen is unknown.

Trimming left V 4 bases short and J 5 bases short, with 16 bases between. Germline V gene sequence: CDR1 SGDLS, CDR2 YYNGEE. The CDR3 runs to 15 residues. The method was immunoSEQ multiplex PCR; TCRdb's version includes in-frame clones alone and lacks a portion of them. The sample holds about 23,000 clones, approximately 77% seen once. This chain joins TRBV9 and TRBJ2-1; D tentatively fits TRBD1 or TRBD2 (7 bases each). Here the sequenced sample was CD4+ or CD8+ T cells sorted from blood, taken in a trial of the OX40 agonist ivuxolimab. The TCR was taken from an adult with an advanced solid tumor such as melanoma, head and neck, liver or kidney cancer. Here the CDR3 reads CASSPPRGGHNEQFF. CDR3 in DNA: TGTGCCAGCAGCCCTCCCAGGGGGGGCCACAATGAGCAGTTCTTC. Drawing the rest from reference TRBV9 and TRBJ2-1, the complete variable domain is DSGVTQTPKHLITATGQRVTLRCSPRSGDLSVYWYQQSLDQGLQFLIQYYNGEERAKGNILERFSAQQFPDLHSELNLSSLELGDSALYFCASSPPRGGHNEQFFGPGTRLTVL.